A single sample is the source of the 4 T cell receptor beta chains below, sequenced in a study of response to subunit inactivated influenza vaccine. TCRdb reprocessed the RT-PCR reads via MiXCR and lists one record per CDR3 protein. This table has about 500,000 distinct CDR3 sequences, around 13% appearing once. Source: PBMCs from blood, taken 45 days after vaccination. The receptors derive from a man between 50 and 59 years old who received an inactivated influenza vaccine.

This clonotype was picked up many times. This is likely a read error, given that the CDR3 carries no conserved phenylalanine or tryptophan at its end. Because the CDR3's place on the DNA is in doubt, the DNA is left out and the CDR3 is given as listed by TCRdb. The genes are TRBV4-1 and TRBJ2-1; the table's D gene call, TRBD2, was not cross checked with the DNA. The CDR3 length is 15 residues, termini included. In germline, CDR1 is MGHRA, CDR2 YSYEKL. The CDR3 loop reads CASSHPEGASGPPLL.

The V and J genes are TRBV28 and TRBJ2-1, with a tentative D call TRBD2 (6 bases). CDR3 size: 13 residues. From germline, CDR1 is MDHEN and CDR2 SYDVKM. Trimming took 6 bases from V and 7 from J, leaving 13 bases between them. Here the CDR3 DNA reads TGTGCCAGCAGCCTGACTAGGTGGAATGAGCAGTTCTTC. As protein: CASSLTRWNEQFF.

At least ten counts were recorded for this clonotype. In DNA, the CDR3 is TGTGCCAGCAGCCGCGGACAGGGCAACTATGGCTACACCTTC. It translates to CASSRGQGNYGYTF. The rearrangement links TRBV7-2 to TRBJ1-2; 8 bases are a match to TRBD1. Germline assignment: CDR1 SGHTA and CDR2 FQGNSA. The CDR3 sequence is 14 residues long. V was pared by 5 bases and J by 2 bases, with 4 bases of the junction left unmatched.

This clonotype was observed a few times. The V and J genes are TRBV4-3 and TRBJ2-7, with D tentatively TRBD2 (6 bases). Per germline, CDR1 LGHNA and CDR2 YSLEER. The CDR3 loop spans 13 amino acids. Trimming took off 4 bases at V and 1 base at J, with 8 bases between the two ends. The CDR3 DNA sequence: TGCGCCAGCAGCCGGGGGACTTCCTACGAGCAGTACTTC. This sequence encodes CASSRGTSYEQYF.